This T cell receptor beta chain was found in a study of cytomegalovirus exposure and HLA in healthy donors (dated by TCRdb to 2017 to 2019). Background on the whole study: In an earlier analysis of several hundred of the donors, 250 to 350 Gb of sequence data and 90 million to 120 million unique TCR beta sequences from about 179 million T cells were reported. About 280 gigabases of sequencing data and roughly 81 million unique TCR sequences made up an early release that covered roughly 670 HLA-typed donors. Among the roughly 400 genotyped donors, 81% belonged to the genetic ancestry cluster associated with self-reported Caucasian donors. The study aimed to test whether cataloging public T cell receptors could reveal signatures of past pathogen exposure. Using immunosequencing, the study profiled T cell repertoires from about 650 subjects and related those repertoires to cytomegalovirus serostatus. Besides the first cohort of around 700 subjects, a separate validation cohort made up of 95 to 150 different subjects was used. The study combined high-throughput TCR immunosequencing, statistical association of individual TCRs with disease status, and machine learning to predict cytomegalovirus infection status. In a later analysis, previously published TCR beta repertoires from several hundred donors were re-analyzed and high-resolution HLA genotyping was added so that TCR occurrence patterns could be studied. The later analysis used no new phenotypic data to find candidate immune exposures, relying instead on TCR beta sequences and their occurrence across donors. In an earlier analysis of about 590 of the donors, high-throughput TCR beta sequencing was used to judge whether each TCR beta V gene segment behaved as functional or pseudogenic. Donor age, sex, ethnicity and CMV serostatus were compiled alongside the repertoire data. A later genetic analysis took genome-wide SNP genotypes for about three fifths of the 666 donors and used that subset as a discovery cohort. All discovery cohort repertoires had been generated using a single sequencing platform. Class I and class II HLA loci were covered by the typing at four-digit resolution. The number of typed donors differed by locus: about 620-640 for A, B, C, DRB1 and DQB1; 522 for DQA1; fewer than 610 for DPA1; and some 450 for DPB1. Because of strong linkage in the cohort, 5 or 6 DR-DQ haplotypes were treated as single units for association and clustering. On average, around 200,000 unique TCR beta nucleotide sequences were sequenced per donor among more than 350 genotyped donors of the cohort, with around 19% of those sequences being non-productive. The paper as a whole reports these results and caveats: Sequencing depth was assumed to be roughly uniform across donors in the presence/absence analyses, though that assumption may not hold. V-gene and J-gene trimming of TCR beta chains was associated with a missense DCLRE1C variant in a later genetic analysis, and the association was replicated in an independent cohort. Because counts were too low, 15 or so rarely observed V segments, including chromosome 9 orphons, were excluded from the earlier analysis of 500 to 700 of the donors. A later analysis found that most CMV-associated TCR beta chains appeared HLA-restricted, with HLA associations seemingly driven largely by CMV exposure. In vitro tests confirmed that a few of the cytomegalovirus-associated TCR beta chains recognize cytomegalovirus antigens. According to a later analysis, parvovirus B19, influenza, CMV and Epstein-Barr virus appeared linked to several top co-occurrence clusters. Because some donors lacked HLA typing at each locus, the association tests relied only on the typed subset. In an earlier analysis of some 640 of the donors, most TCR beta V segments were observed in productive rearrangements about 87% or about 30% of the time, broadly matching IMGT annotations. A later analysis associated 17,000 or so TCR beta sequences with specific HLA alleles at a false discovery rate of 0.05. Cytomegalovirus status was reported to be diagnosed by the classifier with high specificity and sensitivity in both the original and validation cohorts. The 87-base-pair reads could not distinguish some IMGT-functional V segments, including TRBV6-2 and TRBV6-3, so those segments were excluded. Linkage disequilibrium might explain the correlated functional status among segregating V segments, but an unknown experimental factor could not be excluded. In a later analysis, HLA-associated TCR beta chains showed more clonal expansion and lower generation probabilities than non-associated chains that were equally common. The authors suggested that the approach could potentially be extended to other disease states and immunological phenotypes. A cluster of highly shared sequence variants was judged likely to be a technical artifact of the sequencing pipeline. The cohort was sequenced for TCR beta chains only, and without alpha or paired-chain data the features that could be detected were limited. According to a later analysis, TCR association rates differed among HLA loci, with DRB1 alleles showing the most associated TCRs and HLA-C alleles showing the fewest. In the study, about 150 TCR beta chains were listed as associated with cytomegalovirus. CMV serostatus was the only immune exposure information available for the cohort. Strong co-occurrence of HLA alleles, especially DR and DQ, made assigning TCR associations to individual alleles difficult. A further reported finding was that TCR beta sequences accurately predicted the HLA-A and HLA-B alleles for most subjects in the first cohort. In a later genetic analysis, fewer N-insertions in productive TCRs were reported among donors in an Asian-associated ancestry cluster than the roughly 700-donor mean. Across donors, most TCR sequences were observed very rarely, whereas some public TCRs were present in many individuals.

In regard to this clone: Its antigen target is currently unknown. Base qualities are not at hand, and no much larger clone is one base apart.

From its cysteine to its phenylalanine, the CDR3 spans 15 amino acids. Of the read, only the CDR3 DNA is kept; its 45 bases are in frame from base 1. From a lookup of the germline V gene, CDR1 and CDR2 are SGHTA and FQGNSA. Ends trimmed: V by 2 bases, J by 6 bases; bases unmatched to a gene: 7. The cohort was made up of 650 to 700 healthy bone marrow donors. All cohort members were sampled while nominally healthy, although unrecorded immune exposures were likely present. The donor was CMV seronegative and was included in the group of around 320 seronegative cohort members. Every donor gave a peripheral blood sample, and the peripheral blood mononuclear cells from that sample were used for TCR beta sequencing. Genomic DNA extraction from the blood cell samples was performed with the Qiagen DNeasy Blood Extraction Kit. Receptor libraries were prepared by the immunoSEQ multiplex PCR assay. The multiplex PCR relied on a mix of 60 forward primers for TCR Vbeta segments and 13 reverse primers for TCR Jbeta segments. The CDR3 region of rearranged TCR beta genes was amplified from genomic DNA by a multiplex PCR assay. Amplified TCR beta libraries were sequenced as 87-base-pair reads on the Illumina HiSeq System. The study's processing was this. Across the 700 or so repertoires, a later analysis counted about 81 million unique TCR beta chains, roughly 11 million of which were shared by at least two donors. Raw reads were error-corrected and collapsed into unique sequences by a nearest-neighbor algorithm in which closely related sequences were merged to remove PCR and sequencing errors. CDR3 sequences were aligned to IMGT reference sequences to assign V, D and J gene segments. For a sequence to be retained, at least a six-nucleotide match to both a V gene segment and a J gene segment was required. Rearrangements were classified as productive when the CDR3 lacked stop codons and remained in frame with V and J, and all other rearrangements were classified as non-productive. CDR3 was defined according to IMGT convention as the region running from the second conserved V-encoded cysteine to the conserved J-encoded phenylalanine. The earlier analysis of about 560 of the donors excluded any sequence lacking an unambiguous match to a single V gene segment. An earlier analysis of over 450 of the donors classified V segments as functional when productive rearrangements were above 56.7% and as segregating when the standard deviation between donors was above 5%. A statistical classification framework was developed to diagnose cytomegalovirus status using the catalog of TCR beta chain sequences. A later analysis assigned V and J genes by comparing TCR nucleotide sequences with IMGT/GENE-DB human TR gene sequences. A later analysis assigned CDR3 sequences and most-parsimonious VDJ recombination scenarios with the TCRdist pipeline. In a later analysis, each TCR beta chain was defined by its CDR3 amino acid sequence together with its V-gene family, and reads without a unique V-gene family were excluded. A later analysis removed several hundred highly shared, low-generation-probability nucleotide sequences to deal with suspected cross-contamination and a sequencing artifact. In a later analysis, a clonal expansion index was calculated for each public chain from normalized within-repertoire ranks of inferred template counts. In a later analysis, generation probabilities were computed using a VDJ recombination model fitted to out-of-frame rearrangements, and the results were checked against IGoR. In a later analysis, TCR-TCR, TCR-HLA and TCR-CMV co-occurrence was scored with hypergeometric tests, and a repertoire-size bias correction was applied to TCR pairs. In a later analysis, false discovery rates were estimated by permuting HLA or CMV assignments 20 times. In a later analysis, co-occurring TCRs were grouped with DBSCAN, and TCRdist sequence similarity was added when clustering was performed within HLA-allele-positive subsets. Repertoires with fewer than 30,000 or more than 120,000 public chains, plus five repertoires with anomalous nucleotide sharing, were excluded from co-occurrence clustering. Drawn from immuneACCESS, this table holds only the in-frame rearrangements with V and J called that TCRdb kept. Clones are partly lost; checked studies trace under half to an unresolved V gene and leave the rest unexplained. That table gives V, J and clone size, and the DNA gave D and trimming. The sample table holds fewer than 250,000 clones, of which about 74% were seen once. The ten largest clonotypes hold roughly a sixth of the sample.

The chain is encoded by TRBV7-2 joined to TRBJ2-1, with 7 bases aligning to TRBD1. This TCR came from a man aged 35 to 55 in good health and CMV-seronegative. Source material: PBMCs. The CDR3 reads CASSLSGTARNEQFF. The nucleotides read TGTGCCAGCAGCTTATCTGGGACAGCGCGCAATGAGCAGTTCTTC.